This T cell receptor (beta chain) was documented in a study of regulatory and conventional T cells in RAG deficiency. Study-level points and caveats: These Omenn syndrome Treg sorts may hold peripherally activated cells instead. Omenn syndrome and CID/AS patients had 80 to 100-fold fewer unique Treg TCR beta sequences, versus 9.5 to 10-fold elsewhere. Shannon entropy was markedly lower and Simpson indices higher in RAG-deficient patients than control T-cell subsets. Omenn patients showed >90% Treg-Tconv overlap and shorter CDR3 lengths.

Turning to this clone: Its antigen is not identified.

Sequencing used immunoSEQ multiplex PCR; TCRdb keeps in-frame clones, though not all of them. The data show about 46,000 clones, approximately 90% seen once. Genomic DNA came from blood conventional CD4+ T cells gated CD25-low CD127-high. The same sample was also studied in work on regulatory T cells. That report notes: The primer mix had 52 TRBV and 13 TRBJ primers.

The source material was CD4+ effector T cells sorted from blood. This clonotype originated in a human donor in good health.

In DNA form, the CDR3 reads TGTGCCAGCAGCCGGGTGAGCGGGGGGGCAGATACGCAGTATTTT. Its protein is CASSRVSGGADTQYF. The chain joins TRBV14 to TRBJ2-3, with TRBD2 identical over 10 bases. CDR1 is SGHDN and CDR2 is FVKESK in the germline V gene. Trimming removed 4 bases from V and 4 bases from J; junction bases left unmatched: 5. The CDR3 totals 15 residues. Using reference TRBV14 and TRBJ2-3 for the parts outside the CDR3, the full variable domain is EAGVTQFPSHSVIEKGQTVTLRCDPISGHDNLYWYRRVMGKEIKFLLHFVKESKQDESGMPNNRFLAERTGGTYSTLKVQPAELEDSGVYFCASSRVSGGADTQYFGPGTRLTVL.